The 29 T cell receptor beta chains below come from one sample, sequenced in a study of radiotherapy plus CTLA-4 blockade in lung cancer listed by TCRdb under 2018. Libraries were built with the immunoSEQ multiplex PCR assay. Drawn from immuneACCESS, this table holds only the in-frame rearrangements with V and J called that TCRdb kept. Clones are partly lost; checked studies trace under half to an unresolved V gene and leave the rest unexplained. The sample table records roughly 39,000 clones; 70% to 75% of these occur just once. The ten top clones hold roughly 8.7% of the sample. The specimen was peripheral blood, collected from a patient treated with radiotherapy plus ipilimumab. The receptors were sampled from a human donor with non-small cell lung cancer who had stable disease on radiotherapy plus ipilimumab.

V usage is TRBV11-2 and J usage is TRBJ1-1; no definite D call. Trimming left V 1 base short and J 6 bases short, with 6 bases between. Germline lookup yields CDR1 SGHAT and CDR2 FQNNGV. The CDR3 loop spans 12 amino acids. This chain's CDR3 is CASSLVAAEAFF. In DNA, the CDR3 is TGTGCCAGCAGCTTAGTAGCCGCTGAAGCTTTCTTT.

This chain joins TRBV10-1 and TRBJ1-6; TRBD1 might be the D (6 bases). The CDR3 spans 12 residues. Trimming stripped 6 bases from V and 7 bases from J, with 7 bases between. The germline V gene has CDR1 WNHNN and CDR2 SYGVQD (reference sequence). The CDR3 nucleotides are TGCGCCAGCAGCACAGGGAATTCACCCCTCCACTTT. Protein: CASSTGNSPLHF.

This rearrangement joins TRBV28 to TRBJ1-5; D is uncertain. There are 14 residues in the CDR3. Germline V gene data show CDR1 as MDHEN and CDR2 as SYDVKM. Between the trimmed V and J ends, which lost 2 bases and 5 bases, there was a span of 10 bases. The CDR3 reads CASSLVQEDQPQHF. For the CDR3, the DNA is TGTGCCAGCAGTTTAGTTCAGGAAGATCAGCCCCAGCATTTT.

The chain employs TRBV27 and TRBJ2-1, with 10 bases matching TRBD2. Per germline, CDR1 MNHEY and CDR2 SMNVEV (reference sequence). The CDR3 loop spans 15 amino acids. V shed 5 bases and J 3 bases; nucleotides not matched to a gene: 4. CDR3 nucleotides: TGTGCCAGCAGTGGGGCTAGCGGGGGCTACAATGAGCAGTTCTTC. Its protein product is CASSGASGGYNEQFF.

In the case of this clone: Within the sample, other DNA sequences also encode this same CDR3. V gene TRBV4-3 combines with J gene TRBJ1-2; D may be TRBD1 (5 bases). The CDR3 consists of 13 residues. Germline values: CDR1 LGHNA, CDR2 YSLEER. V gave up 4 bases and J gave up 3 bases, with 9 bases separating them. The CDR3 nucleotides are TGCGCCAGCAGCCTGGGACCGCACTATGGCTACACCTTC. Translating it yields CASSLGPHYGYTF.

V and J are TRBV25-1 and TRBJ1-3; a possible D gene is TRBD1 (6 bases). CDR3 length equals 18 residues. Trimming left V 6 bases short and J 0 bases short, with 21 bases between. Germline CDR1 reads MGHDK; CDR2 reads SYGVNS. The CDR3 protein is CASRGTDSRGTSGNTIYF. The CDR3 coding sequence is TGTGCCAGCAGGGGGACGGACTCGAGGGGGACCTCTGGAAACACCATATATTTT.

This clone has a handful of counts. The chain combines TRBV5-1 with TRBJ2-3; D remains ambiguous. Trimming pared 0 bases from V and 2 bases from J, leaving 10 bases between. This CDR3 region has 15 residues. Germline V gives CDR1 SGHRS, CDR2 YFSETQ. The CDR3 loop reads CASSLERRYTDTQYF. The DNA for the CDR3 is TGCGCCAGCAGCTTGGAACGGAGATACACAGATACGCAGTATTTT.

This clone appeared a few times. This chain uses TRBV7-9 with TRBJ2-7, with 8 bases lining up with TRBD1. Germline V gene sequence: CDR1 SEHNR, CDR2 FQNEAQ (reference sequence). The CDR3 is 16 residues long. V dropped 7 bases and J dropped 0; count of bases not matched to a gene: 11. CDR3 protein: CASTLVSTGGSYEQYF. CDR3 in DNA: TGTGCCAGCACATTAGTCAGTACAGGGGGCTCCTACGAGCAGTACTTC.

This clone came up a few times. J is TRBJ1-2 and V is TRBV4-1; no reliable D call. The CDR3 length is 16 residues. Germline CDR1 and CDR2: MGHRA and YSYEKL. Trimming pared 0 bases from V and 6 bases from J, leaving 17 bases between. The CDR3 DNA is TGCGCCAGCAGCCAAGAAAACCAGTTCAGGAGAGATGGCTACACCTTC. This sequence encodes CASSQENQFRRDGYTF.

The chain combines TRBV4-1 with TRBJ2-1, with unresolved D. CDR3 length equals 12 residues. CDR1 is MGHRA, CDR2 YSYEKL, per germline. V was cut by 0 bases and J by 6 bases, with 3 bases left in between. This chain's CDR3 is CASSQESNEQFF. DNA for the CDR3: TGCGCCAGCAGCCAAGAATCCAATGAGCAGTTCTTC.

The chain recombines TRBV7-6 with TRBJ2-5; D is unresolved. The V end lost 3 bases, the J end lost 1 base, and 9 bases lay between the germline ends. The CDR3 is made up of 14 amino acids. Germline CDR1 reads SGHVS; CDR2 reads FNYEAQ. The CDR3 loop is CASSFGSIQETQYF. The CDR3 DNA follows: TGTGCCAGCAGCTTCGGATCCATCCAAGAGACCCAGTACTTC.

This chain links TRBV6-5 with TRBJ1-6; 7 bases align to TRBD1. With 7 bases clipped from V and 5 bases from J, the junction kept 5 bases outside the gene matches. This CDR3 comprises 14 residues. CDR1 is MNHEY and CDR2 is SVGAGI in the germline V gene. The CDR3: CASTRDSHNSPLHF. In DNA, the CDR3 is TGTGCCAGCACCCGGGACAGCCATAATTCACCCCTCCACTTT.

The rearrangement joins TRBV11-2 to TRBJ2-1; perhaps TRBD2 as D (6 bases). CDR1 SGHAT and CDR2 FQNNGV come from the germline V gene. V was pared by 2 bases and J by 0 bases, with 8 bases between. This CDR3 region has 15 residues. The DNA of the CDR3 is TGTGCCAGCAGCTTACAGGAGGGCTCCTACAATGAGCAGTTCTTC. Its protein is CASSLQEGSYNEQFF.

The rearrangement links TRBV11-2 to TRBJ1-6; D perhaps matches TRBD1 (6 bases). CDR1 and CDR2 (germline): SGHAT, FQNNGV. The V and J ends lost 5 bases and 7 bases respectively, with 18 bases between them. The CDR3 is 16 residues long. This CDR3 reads CASSPRVTGPNSPLHF. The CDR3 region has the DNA TGTGCCAGCAGCCCAAGGGTGACAGGACCGAATTCACCCCTCCACTTT.

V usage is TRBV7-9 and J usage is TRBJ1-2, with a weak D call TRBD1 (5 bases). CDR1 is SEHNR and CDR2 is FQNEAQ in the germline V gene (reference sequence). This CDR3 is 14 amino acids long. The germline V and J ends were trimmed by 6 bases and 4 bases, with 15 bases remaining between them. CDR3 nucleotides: TGTGCCAGCAGGTCGGCAGGGTCGGGCTATGGCTACACCTTC. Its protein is CASRSAGSGYGYTF.

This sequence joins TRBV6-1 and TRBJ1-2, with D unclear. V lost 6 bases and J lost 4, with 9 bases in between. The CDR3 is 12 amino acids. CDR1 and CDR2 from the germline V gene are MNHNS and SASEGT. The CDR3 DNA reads TGTGCCAGCAGCCAACGGAGCTATGGCTACACCTTC. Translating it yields CASSQRSYGYTF.

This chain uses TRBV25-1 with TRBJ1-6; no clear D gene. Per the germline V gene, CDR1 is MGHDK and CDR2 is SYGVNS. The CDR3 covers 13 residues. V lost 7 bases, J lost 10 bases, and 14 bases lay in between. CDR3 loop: CASKRGQESPLHF. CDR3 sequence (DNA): TGTGCCAGCAAACGTGGGCAGGAATCACCCCTCCACTTT. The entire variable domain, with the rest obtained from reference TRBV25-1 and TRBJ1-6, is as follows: EADIYQTPRYLVIGTGKKITLECSQTMGHDKMYWYQQDPGMELHLIHYSYGVNSTEKGDLSSESTVSRIRTEHFPLTLESARPSHTSQYLCASKRGQESPLHFGNGTRLTVT.

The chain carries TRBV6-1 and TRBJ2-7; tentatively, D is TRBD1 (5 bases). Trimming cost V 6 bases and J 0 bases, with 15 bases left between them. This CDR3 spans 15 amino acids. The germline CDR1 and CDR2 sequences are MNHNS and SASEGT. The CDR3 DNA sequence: TGTGCCAGCAGACTAACAGGTACCCCCTCCTACGAGCAGTACTTC. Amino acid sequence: CASRLTGTPSYEQYF.

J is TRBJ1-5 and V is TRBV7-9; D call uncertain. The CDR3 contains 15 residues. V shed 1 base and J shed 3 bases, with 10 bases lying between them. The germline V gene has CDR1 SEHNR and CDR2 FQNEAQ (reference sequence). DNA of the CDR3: TGTGCCAGCAGCTTAGGCCCAGGATTCAATCAGCCCCAGCATTTT. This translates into CASSLGPGFNQPQHF.

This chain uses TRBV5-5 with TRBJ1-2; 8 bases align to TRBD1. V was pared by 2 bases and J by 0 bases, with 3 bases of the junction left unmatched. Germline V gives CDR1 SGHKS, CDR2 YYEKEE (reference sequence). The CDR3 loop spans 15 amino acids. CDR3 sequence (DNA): TGTGCCAGCAGCTTCCAGGGGGCGGCTAACTATGGCTACACCTTC. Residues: CASSFQGAANYGYTF.

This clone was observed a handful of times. This CDR3 reads CATSTTGETEAFF. The DNA of the CDR3 is TGTGCCACCAGCACTACAGGGGAGACTGAAGCTTTCTTT. This sequence joins TRBV15 and TRBJ1-1; TRBD1 aligns across 7 bases. Germline CDR1 and CDR2: LNHNV and YYDKDF (reference sequence). With 4 bases clipped from V and 5 bases from J, the junction kept 4 bases outside the gene matches. This CDR3 region has 13 residues.

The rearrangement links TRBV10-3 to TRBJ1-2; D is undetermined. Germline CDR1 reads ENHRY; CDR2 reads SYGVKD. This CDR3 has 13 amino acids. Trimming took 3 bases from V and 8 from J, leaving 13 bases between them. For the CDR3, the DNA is TGTGCCATCAGTGAAGGGCGAGGGAAAGGCTACACCTTC. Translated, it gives CAISEGRGKGYTF.

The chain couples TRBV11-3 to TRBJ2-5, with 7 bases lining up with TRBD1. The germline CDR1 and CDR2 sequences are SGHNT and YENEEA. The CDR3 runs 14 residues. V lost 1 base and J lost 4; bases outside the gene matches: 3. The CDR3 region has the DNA TGTGCCAGCAGCTTAGGCGACAGGGCAGAGACCCAGTACTTC. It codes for CASSLGDRAETQYF.

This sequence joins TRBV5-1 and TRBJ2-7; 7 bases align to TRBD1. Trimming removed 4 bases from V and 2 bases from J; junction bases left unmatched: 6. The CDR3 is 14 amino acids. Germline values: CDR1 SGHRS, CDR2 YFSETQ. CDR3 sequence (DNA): TGCGCCAGCAGCCCGGGACAGCAAACCTACGAGCAGTACGTC. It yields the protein CASSPGQQTYEQYV.

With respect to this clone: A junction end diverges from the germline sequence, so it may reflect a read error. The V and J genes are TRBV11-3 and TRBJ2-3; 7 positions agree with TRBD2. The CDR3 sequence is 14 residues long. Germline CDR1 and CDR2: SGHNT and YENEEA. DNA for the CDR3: TGTGCCAGCAGCTTCAGGGCGGGGGACCCTACGGAGTATTTT. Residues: CASSFRAGDPTEYF.

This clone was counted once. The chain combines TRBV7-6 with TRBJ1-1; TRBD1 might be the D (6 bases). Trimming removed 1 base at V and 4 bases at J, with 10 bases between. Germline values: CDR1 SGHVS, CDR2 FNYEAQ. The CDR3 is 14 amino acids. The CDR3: CASSLVQGGTEAFF. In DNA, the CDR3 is TGTGCCAGCAGCTTAGTACAGGGAGGCACTGAAGCTTTCTTT.

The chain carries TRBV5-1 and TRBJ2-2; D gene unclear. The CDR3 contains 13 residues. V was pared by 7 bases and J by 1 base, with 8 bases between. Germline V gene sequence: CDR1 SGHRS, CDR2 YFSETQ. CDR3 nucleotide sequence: TGCGCCAGCGAGGAAGAGAACACCGGGGAGCTGTTTTTT. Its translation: CASEEENTGELFF.

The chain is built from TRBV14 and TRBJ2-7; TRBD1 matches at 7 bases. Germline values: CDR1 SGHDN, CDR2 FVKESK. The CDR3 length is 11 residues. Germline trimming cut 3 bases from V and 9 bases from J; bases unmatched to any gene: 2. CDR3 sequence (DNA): TGTGCCAGCAGCCAGGGGACAGTGCAGTACTTC. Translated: CASSQGTVQYF.

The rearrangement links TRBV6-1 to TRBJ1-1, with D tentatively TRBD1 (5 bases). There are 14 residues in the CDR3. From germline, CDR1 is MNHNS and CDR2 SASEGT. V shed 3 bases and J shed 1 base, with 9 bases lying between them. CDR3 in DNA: TGTGCCAGCAGTGACCTTAGGGGGAACACTGAAGCTTTCTTT. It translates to CASSDLRGNTEAFF.